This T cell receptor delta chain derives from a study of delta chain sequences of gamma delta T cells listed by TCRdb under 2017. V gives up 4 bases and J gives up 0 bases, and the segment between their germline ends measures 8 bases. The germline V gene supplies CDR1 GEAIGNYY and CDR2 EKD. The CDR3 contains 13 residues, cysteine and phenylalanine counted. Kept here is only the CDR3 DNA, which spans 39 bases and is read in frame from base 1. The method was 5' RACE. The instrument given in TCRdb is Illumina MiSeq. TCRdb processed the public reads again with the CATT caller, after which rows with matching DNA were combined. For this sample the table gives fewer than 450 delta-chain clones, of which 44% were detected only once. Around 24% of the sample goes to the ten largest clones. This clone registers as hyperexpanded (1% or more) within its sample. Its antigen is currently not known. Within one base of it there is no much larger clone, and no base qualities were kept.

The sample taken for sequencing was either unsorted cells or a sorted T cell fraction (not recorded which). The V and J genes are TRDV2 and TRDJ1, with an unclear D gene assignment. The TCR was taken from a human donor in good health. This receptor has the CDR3 CACDPLNTDKLIF. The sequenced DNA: TGTGCCTGTGATCCTCTAAACACCGATAAACTCATCTTT.